The clone carrying this T cell receptor beta chain was seen a handful of times. As yet, its antigen is unknown. All donors were healthy Caucasians. This record belongs to a study of identical twins. Findings and caveats of the study: Alpha sequences out of frame and shared by twins had excess low generation probability. Among monozygotic twins, out-of-frame TCR alpha sharing exceeded what models predicted.

CDR1 SGHRS and CDR2 YFSETQ come from the germline V gene. The CDR3 has 16 residues. V was cut by 4 bases and J by 4 bases, with 20 bases left in between. Through template switching, a universal primer site was introduced, and the cDNA contained unique molecular identifiers. TCRdb independently ran MiXCR on the 5' RACE reads; one entry per CDR3 protein. The sample lists a few hundred thousand distinct CDR3 sequences; 7.5% to 9.5% were seen once. The same data also contributed to another study, on yellow fever vaccine responses in identical twins.

The genes are TRBV5-1 and TRBJ1-2; no reliable D call. The TCR sequence derives from a woman aged 18-29 years in good health. Sequenced: CD8+ T cells sorted from blood. CDR3 DNA sequence: TGCGCCAGCAGCACCGTCGGATCCGGAACGAGCTATGGCTACACCTTC. It codes for CASSTVGSGTSYGYTF.